This TCR beta chain comes out of a study of T cell responses to AZD1222 COVID-19 vaccine. Study-level points and caveats: In all cases, repertoires were sampled only after the peak T cell response. Regions left unmutated in variants are reportedly the target of nearly half of spike-specific TCRs. Donors were chiefly white British, with a greater number of females, and clonal diversity was perhaps underestimated. Baseline seropositivity characterized only a handful of AZD1222 recipients.

This CDR3 has 16 residues. Looked up from germline, CDR1 is SGHTS and CDR2 is YDEGEE. The V end lost 0 bases, the J end lost 2 bases, and 15 bases lay between the germline ends. As for this clone: Its specificity is unknown.

Some clones are missing from TCRdb's copy, which holds only in-frame ones; the method was immunoSEQ multiplex PCR. The top ten clones hold roughly 9% of a sample with roughly 110,000 clones, about nine tenths of them seen once. The sequencing here drew on peripheral blood, taken 28 days after the second AZD1222 dose. The chain links TRBV5-8 to TRBJ2-7; D is possibly TRBD1 or TRBD2 (7 bases each). The clonotype was recovered from an adult who received the AZD1222 COVID-19 vaccine. The CDR3 DNA is TGTGCCAGCAGCTTGGTGATAGCAGGGGGGGCCTACGAGCAGTACTTC. Residues: CASSLVIAGGAYEQYF.